This T cell receptor beta chain was found in a study of blood T cell repertoires in COVID-19. About the study: Material from acute and convalescent COVID-19 was sourced from the United States, Italy and Spain. T cells, B-cell-depleted T cells, or PBMCs supplied cDNA or gDNA.

The CDR3 loop spans 15 amino acids. The germline CDR1 and CDR2 sequences are KGHSH and LQKENI. V was cut by 5 bases and J by 8 bases, with 18 bases left in between. In the authors' workflow: The authors estimated nucleated cell counts from reference gene primer amplification. Clones were read by immunoSEQ multiplex PCR, and TCRdb kept only the in-frame ones, dropping some. V, J and clone size are taken as reported in that table, and D and trimming were inferred from the DNA itself. The profile shows 360,000 or so clones, about nine tenths of them singletons. The Seattle site enrolled patients during active infection and followed them longitudinally.

The sample was peripheral blood. V usage is TRBV18 and J usage is TRBJ1-4, with a weak D call TRBD1 (6 bases). This receptor was identified in a woman aged 55-69 years with COVID-19, enrolled during active disease. CDR3: CASSSAGGPGEKLFF. DNA for the CDR3: TGTGCCAGCTCATCTGCGGGGGGGCCGGGAGAAAAACTGTTTTTT.